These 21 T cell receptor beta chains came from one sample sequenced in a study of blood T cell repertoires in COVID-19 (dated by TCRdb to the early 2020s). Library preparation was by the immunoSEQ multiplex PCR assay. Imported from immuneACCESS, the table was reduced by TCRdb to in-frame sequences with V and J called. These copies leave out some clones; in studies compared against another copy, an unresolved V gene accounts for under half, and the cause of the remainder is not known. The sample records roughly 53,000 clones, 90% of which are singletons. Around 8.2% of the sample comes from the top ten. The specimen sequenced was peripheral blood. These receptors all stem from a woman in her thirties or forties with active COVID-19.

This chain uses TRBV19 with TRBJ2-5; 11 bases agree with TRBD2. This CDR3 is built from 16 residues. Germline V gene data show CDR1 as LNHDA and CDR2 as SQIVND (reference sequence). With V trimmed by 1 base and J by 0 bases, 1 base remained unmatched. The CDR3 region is CASSIGLAGNQETQYF. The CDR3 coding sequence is TGTGCCAGTAGTATAGGACTAGCGGGGAACCAAGAGACCCAGTACTTC.

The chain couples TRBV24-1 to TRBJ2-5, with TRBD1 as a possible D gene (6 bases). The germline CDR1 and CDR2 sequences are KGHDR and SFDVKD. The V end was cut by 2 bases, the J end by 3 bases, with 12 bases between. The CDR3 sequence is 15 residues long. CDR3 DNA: TGTGCCACCAGTGATTCCCCGGGACACAAAGAGACCCAGTACTTC. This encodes CATSDSPGHKETQYF.

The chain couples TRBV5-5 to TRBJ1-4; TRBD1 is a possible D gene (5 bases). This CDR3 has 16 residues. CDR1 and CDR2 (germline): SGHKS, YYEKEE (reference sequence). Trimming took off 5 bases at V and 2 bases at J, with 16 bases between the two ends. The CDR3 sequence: CASSADVGGTNEKLFF. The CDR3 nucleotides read TGTGCCAGCAGTGCCGACGTTGGGGGGACTAATGAAAAACTGTTTTTT.

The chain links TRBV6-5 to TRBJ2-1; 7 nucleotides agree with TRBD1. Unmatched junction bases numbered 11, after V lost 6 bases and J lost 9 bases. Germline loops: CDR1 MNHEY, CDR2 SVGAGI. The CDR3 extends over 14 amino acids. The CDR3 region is CASRLNRGESEQFF. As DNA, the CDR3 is TGTGCCAGCAGGCTGAACAGGGGAGAGAGTGAGCAGTTCTTC.

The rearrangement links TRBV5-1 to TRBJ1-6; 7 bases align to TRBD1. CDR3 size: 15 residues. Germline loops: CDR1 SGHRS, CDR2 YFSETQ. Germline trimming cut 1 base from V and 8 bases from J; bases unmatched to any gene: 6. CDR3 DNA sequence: TGCGCCAGCAGCTTGTTGCAGGGGGGATATTCACCCCTCCACTTT. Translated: CASSLLQGGYSPLHF.

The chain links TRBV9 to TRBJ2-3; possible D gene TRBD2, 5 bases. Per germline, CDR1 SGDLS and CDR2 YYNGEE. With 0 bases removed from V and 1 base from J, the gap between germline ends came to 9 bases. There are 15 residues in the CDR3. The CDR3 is CASSVAGLGTDTQYF. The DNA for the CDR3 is TGTGCCAGCAGCGTAGCGGGGTTGGGCACAGATACGCAGTATTTT. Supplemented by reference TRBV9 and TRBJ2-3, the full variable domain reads DSGVTQTPKHLITATGQRVTLRCSPRSGDLSVYWYQQSLDQGLQFLIQYYNGEERAKGNILERFSAQQFPDLHSELNLSSLELGDSALYFCASSVAGLGTDTQYFGPGTRLTVL.

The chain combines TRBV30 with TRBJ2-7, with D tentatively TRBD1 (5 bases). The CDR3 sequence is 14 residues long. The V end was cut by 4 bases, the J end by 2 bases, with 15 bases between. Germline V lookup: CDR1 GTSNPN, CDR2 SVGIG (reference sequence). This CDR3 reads CAWKETGEPYEQYF. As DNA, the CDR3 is TGTGCCTGGAAAGAAACAGGCGAACCCTACGAGCAGTACTTC. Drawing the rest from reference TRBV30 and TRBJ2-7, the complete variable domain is SQTIHQWPATLVQPVGSPLSLECTVEGTSNPNLYWYRQAAGRGLQLLFYSVGIGQISSEVPQNLSASRPQDRQFILSSKKLLLSDSGFYLCAWKETGEPYEQYFGPGTRLTVT.

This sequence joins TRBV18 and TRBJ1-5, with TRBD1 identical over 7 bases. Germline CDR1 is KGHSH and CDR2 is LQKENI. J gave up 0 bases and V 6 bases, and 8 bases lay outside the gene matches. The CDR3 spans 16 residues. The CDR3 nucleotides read TGTGCCAGCTCCGTAGGGACAGAGAATAGCAATCAGCCCCAGCATTTT. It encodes CASSVGTENSNQPQHF.

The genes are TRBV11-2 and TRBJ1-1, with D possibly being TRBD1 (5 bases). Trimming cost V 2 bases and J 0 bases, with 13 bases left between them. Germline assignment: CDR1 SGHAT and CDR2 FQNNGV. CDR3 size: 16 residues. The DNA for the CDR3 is TGTGCCAGCAGCTTATCGGGGGGGTTTCTGAACACTGAAGCTTTCTTT. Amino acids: CASSLSGGFLNTEAFF.

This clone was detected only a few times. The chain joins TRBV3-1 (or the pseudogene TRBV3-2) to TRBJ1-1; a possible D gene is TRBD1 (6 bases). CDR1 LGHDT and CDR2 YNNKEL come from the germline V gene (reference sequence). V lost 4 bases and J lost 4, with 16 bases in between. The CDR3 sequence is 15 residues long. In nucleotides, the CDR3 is TGTGCCAGCAGCCCAAGAGTTATAGGGGGCACTGAAGCTTTCTTT. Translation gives CASSPRVIGGTEAFF.

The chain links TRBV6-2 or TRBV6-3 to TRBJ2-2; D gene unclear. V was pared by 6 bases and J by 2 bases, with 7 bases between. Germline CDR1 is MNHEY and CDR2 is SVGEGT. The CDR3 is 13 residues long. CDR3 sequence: CASSPINTGELFF. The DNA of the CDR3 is TGTGCCAGCAGCCCCATTAACACCGGGGAGCTGTTTTTT.

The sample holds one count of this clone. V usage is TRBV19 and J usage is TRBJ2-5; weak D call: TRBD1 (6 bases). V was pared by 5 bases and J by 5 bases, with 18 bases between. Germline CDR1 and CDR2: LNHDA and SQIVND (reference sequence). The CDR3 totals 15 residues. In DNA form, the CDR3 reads TGTGCCAGTAGTCCCCCAGGGGCTCTTGACGAGACCCAGTACTTC. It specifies CASSPPGALDETQYF.

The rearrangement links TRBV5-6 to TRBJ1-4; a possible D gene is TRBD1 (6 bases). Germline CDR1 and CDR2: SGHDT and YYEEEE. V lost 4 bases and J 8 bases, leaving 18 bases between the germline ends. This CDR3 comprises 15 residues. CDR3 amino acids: CASSDTAGDKEKLFF. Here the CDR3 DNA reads TGTGCCAGCAGCGATACGGCAGGGGATAAGGAAAAACTGTTTTTT.

DNA of the CDR3: TGTGCCAGCAGCTTTAGTGAAGGCAGCGGTTACGAGCAGTACTTC. Its translation is CASSFSEGSGYEQYF. This rearrangement joins TRBV11-3 to TRBJ2-7, with D possibly TRBD2 on 5 matching bases. Per germline, CDR1 SGHNT and CDR2 YENEEA. V gave up 3 bases and J gave up 4 bases, with 16 bases separating them. The CDR3 length is 15 residues.

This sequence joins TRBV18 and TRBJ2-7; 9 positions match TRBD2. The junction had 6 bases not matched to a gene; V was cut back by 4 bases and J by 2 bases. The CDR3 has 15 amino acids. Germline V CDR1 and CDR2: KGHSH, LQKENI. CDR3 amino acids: CASSLLGGGAYEQYF. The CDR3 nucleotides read TGTGCCAGCTCACTCCTTGGCGGGGGGGCCTACGAGCAGTACTTC. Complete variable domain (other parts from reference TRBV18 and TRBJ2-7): NAGVMQNPRHLVRRRGQEARLRCSPMKGHSHVYWYRQLPEEGLKFMVYLQKENIIDESGMPKERFSAEFPKEGPSILRIQQVVRGDSAAYFCASSLLGGGAYEQYFGPGTRLTVT.

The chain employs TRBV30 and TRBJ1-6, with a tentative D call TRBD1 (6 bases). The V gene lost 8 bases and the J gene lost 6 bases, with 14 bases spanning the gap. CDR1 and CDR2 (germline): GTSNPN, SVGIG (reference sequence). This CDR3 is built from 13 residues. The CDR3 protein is CAGTGQANSPLHF. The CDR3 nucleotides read TGTGCCGGGACGGGACAAGCTAATTCACCCCTCCACTTT.

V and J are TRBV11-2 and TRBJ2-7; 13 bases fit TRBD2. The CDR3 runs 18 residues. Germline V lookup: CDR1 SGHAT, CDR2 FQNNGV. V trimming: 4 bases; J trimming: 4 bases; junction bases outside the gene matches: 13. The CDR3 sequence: CASSSPTSGGAFQYEQYF. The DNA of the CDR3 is TGTGCCAGCAGCTCACCTACTAGCGGGGGGGCTTTTCAATACGAGCAGTACTTC.

The CDR3 nucleotides are TGCGCCAGCAGCCAAGACGGGACAGGGCAATGGAGAGGCACAGATACGCAGTATTTT. Protein product: CASSQDGTGQWRGTDTQYF. The chain couples TRBV4-1 to TRBJ2-3, with TRBD1 matching over 9 bases. The trim removed 0 bases at V and 1 base at J, leaving 11 bases unmatched. Germline V gene data show CDR1 as MGHRA and CDR2 as YSYEKL. The CDR3 consists of 19 residues.

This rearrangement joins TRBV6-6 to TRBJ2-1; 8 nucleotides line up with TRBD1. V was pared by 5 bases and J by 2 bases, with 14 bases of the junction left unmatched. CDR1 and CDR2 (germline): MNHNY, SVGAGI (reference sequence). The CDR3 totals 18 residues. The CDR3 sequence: CASSQRTGLFSPYNEQFF. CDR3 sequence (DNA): TGTGCCAGCAGTCAAAGGACAGGGCTCTTTTCTCCCTACAATGAGCAGTTCTTC.

The CDR3 DNA reads TGTGCCAGCAGCTCACAGGGGTTAGGGGAAGAGACCCAGTACTTC. This gives the protein CASSSQGLGEETQYF. The V gene is TRBV5-8, the J gene TRBJ2-5, with 7 positions matching TRBD1. Germline-derived CDR1 and CDR2 are SGHTS and YDEGEE. CDR3 size: 15 residues. The V gene end was trimmed by 3 bases and the J gene end by 3 bases; junction bases not matched to a gene: 8.

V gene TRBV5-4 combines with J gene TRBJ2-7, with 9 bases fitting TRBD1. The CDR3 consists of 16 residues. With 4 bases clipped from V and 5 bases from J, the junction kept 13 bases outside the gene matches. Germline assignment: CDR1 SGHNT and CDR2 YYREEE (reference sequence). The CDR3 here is CASSPSPTGGSDEQYF. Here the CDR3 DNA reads TGTGCCAGCAGCCCTAGTCCGACAGGGGGATCGGACGAGCAGTACTTC.